Listed below are T cell receptor beta chains from one sample, sequenced in a study of T cells in Graves' hyperthyroidism and ophthalmopathy. TCRdb recomputed calls from the multiplex PCR reads with MiXCR, one row per CDR3 protein. This sample carries over 500,000 distinct CDR3 sequences, 17% of them seen once, and the ten largest clones take around 17%. Specimen: blood. Receptors originate from a woman younger than 30 with Graves' ophthalmopathy. CDR3s include the opening cysteine and the closing phenylalanine or tryptophan. The D gene is left open where the match is weak. Expanded clones get a size class; other rows say once, few or many, or leave the size out.

NA	many	TRBV6-2/TRBV6-3	TRBJ1-1	CASSYVGKGEAFF	TGTGCCAGCAGTTACGTAGGAAAGGGTGAAGCTTTCTTT
NA	NA	TRBV28	TRBJ2-7	CAGRVGQGMNEQYF	TGTGCCGGCAGGGTGGGGCAGGGTATGAACGAGCAGTACTTC
TRBD2	NA	TRBV6-1	TRBJ2-7	CATAGGVPTYEQYF	TGTGCCACCGCTGGGGGGGTCCCCACCTACGAGCAGTACTTC
TRBD1	NA	TRBV7-6	TRBJ1-6	CASSASAGQGSSPLHF	TGTGCCAGCAGCGCCTCCGCCGGACAGGGGAGTTCACCCCTCCACTTT
TRBD1	many	TRBV3-1	TRBJ2-7	CASSQGQGFDEQYF	TGTGCCAGCAGCCAAGGACAGGGGTTCGACGAGCAGTACTTC
NA	many	TRBV5-1	TRBJ1-5	CASSLGLDQPQHF	TGCGCCAGCAGCTTGGGCCTGGATCAGCCCCAGCATTTT
NA	NA	TRBV30	TRBJ2-7	CAWRGEVVEQYF	TGTGCCTGGAGGGGGGAAGTGGTCGAGCAGTACTTC
NA	many	TRBV28	TRBJ1-5	CASSWSGSYSNQPQHF	TGTGCCAGCAGTTGGTCAGGGTCCTATAGCAATCAGCCCCAGCATTTT
NA	many	TRBV15	TRBJ2-3	CATSPGPTDTQYF	TGTGCCACTTCCCCCGGGCCCACAGATACGCAGTATTTT
NA	once	TRBV27	TRBJ1-6	CANSFEETSPLHF	TGTGCCAACAGTTTTGAGGAAACTTCACCCCTCCACTTT
TRBD1	few	TRBV4-3	TRBJ1-1	CASSRSPTGGLVNTEAFF	TGCGCCAGCAGCCGCTCCCCGACAGGGGGCTTAGTGAACACTGAAGCTTTCTTT
NA	many	TRBV11-2	TRBJ2-5	CASSLEGGGIGETQYF	TGTGCCAGCAGCTTAGAGGGGGGCGGGATCGGTGAGACCCAGTACTTC
TRBD1	many	TRBV28	TRBJ1-1	CASSLWDRRLRNTEAFF	TGTGCCAGCAGTCTATGGGACAGGCGATTAAGAAACACTGAAGCTTTCTTT
NA	many	TRBV27	TRBJ2-1	CASSLIGTMPIREQFF	TGTGCCAGCAGTTTAATTGGGACCATGCCGATCAGGGAGCAGTTCTTC
NA	NA	TRBV9	TRBJ2-5	CASSVAPYPLAGVQGLQYF	TGTGCCAGCAGCGTAGCTCCGTATCCCCTAGCAGGGGTTCAGGGTCTCCAGTACTTC
NA	many	TRBV3-1	TRBJ2-7	CASSQDTRSYEQYF	TGTGCCAGCAGCCAAGATACCCGTTCTTACGAGCAGTACTTC
NA	many	TRBV5-5	TRBJ2-3	CASSLGTPGADVAYYTDTQYF	TGTGCCAGCAGCTTGGGCACCCCAGGGGCCGACGTAGCGTATTACACAGATACGCAGTATTTT
TRBD2	many	TRBV20-1	TRBJ2-7	CSASTSGNYEQYF	TGCAGTGCTAGTACTAGCGGGAACTACGAGCAGTACTTC
NA	many	TRBV6-1	TRBJ1-2	CASITILGGSYGYTF	TGTGCCAGCATCACCATCCTGGGCGGATCCTATGGCTACACCTTC
NA	NA	TRBV19	TRBJ1-3	CASSIFADSGNTIYF	TGTGCCAGTAGTATCTTCGCGGACTCTGGAAACACCATATATTTT
TRBD1	NA	TRBV28	TRBJ2-1	CASSSTGGVSYNEQFF	TGTGCCAGCAGCTCTACAGGGGGCGTCTCCTACAATGAGCAGTTCTTC
NA	NA	TRBV9	TRBJ2-7	CASSIRGESSYEQYF	TGTGCCAGCAGCATAAGAGGGGAAAGTTCCTACGAGCAGTACTTC
TRBD1	many	TRBV12-3/TRBV12-4	TRBJ1-1	CASRLGTGPEAFF	TGTGCCAGCAGATTAGGGACAGGGCCTGAAGCTTTCTTT
TRBD1	NA	TRBV28	TRBJ1-5	CTSSLTGAEQPQHF	TGTACCAGCAGCTTGACAGGGGCAGAGCAGCCCCAGCATTTT
NA	many	TRBV20-1	TRBJ2-1	CSARRDLYNEQFF	TGCAGTGCCCGCCGGGACCTCTACAATGAGCAGTTCTTC
NA	many	TRBV28	TRBJ2-1	CASSFVSAYYNEQFF	TGTGCCAGCAGTTTTGTGTCGGCCTACTACAATGAGCAGTTCTTC
NA	many	TRBV20-1	TRBJ2-7	CSAGERRVGSYEQYF	TGCAGTGCTGGAGAGCGGAGGGTGGGCTCCTACGAGCAGTACTTC
TRBD2	few	TRBV10-2	TRBJ2-1	CASSDQRGVNEQFF	TGCGCCAGCAGTGACCAGCGGGGGGTGAATGAGCAGTTCTTC
TRBD1	NA	TRBV5-1	TRBJ1-3	CASSNPTGSDHRGGNTIYF	TGCGCCAGCAGCAACCCGACAGGGTCTGACCACCGGGGCGGAAACACCATATATTTT
TRBD1	many	TRBV7-3	TRBJ2-2	CASSLTGGQGDTGELFF	TGTGCCAGCAGCTTAACTGGGGGACAGGGGGACACCGGGGAGCTGTTTTTT
NA	NA	TRBV29-1	TRBJ2-5	CSVEGPRTGSDQYF	TGCAGCGTTGAAGGTCCCCGGACGGGCTCGGACCAGTACTTC
NA	many	TRBV12-3/TRBV12-4	TRBJ2-2	CAVAANTGELFF	TGTGCAGTAGCGGCGAACACCGGGGAGCTGTTTTTT
TRBD2	few	TRBV6-1	TRBJ2-3	CARRWSSGTTDTQYF	TGTGCCAGAAGGTGGTCCAGCGGGACCACAGATACGCAGTATTTT
NA	many	TRBV4-3	TRBJ2-5	CASSQGIGQETQYF	TGCGCCAGCAGCCAAGGGATCGGTCAAGAGACCCAGTACTTC
NA	many	TRBV27	TRBJ2-1	CASSSSGTSDNEQFF	NA
TRBD2	NA	TRBV7-3	TRBJ2-1	CASSPLGGGLAGGLGNEQFF	TGTGCCAGCAGCCCCCTCGGGGGTGGACTAGCGGGAGGGTTAGGAAATGAGCAGTTCTTC
TRBD1	few	TRBV20-1	TRBJ2-1	CSAKGGARSSYNEQFF	TGCAGTGCCAAAGGGGGCGCCAGAAGCTCCTACAATGAGCAGTTCTTC
NA	NA	TRBV5-4	TRBJ2-7	CASSVDSTYEQYF	TGTGCCAGCAGCGTCGACAGCACCTACGAGCAGTACTTC
NA	NA	TRBV5-1	TRBJ2-2	CASSLRGGNTGELFF	TGCGCCAGCAGCTTGCGGGGAGGGAACACCGGGGAGCTGTTTTTT
TRBD1	few	TRBV29-1	TRBJ2-7	CSVARDDRGEQYF	TGCAGCGTTGCCCGAGACGACAGGGGCGAGCAGTACTTC
NA	NA	TRBV7-2	TRBJ1-1	CASSSSWFTEAFF	TGTGCCAGCAGCTCCTCATGGTTTACTGAAGCTTTCTTT
NA	NA	TRBV30	TRBJ2-7	CAWSVTPRGEQYF	TGTGCCTGGAGTGTAACCCCAAGGGGGGAGCAGTACTTC
NA	many	TRBV6-1	TRBJ2-5	CASTKIWGFQETQYF	TGTGCCAGCACAAAGATCTGGGGGTTCCAAGAGACCCAGTACTTC
NA	few	TRBV20-1	TRBJ1-1	CSAAWTANTEAFF	TGCAGTGCTGCTTGGACAGCAAACACTGAAGCTTTCTTT
NA	once	TRBV27	TRBJ1-2	CASSKTWDCGYTF	TGTGCCAGCAGTAAAACATGGGACTGTGGCTACACCTTC
NA	many	TRBV7-2	TRBJ2-1	CASSPLHSDSYNEQFF	TGTGCCAGCAGCCCTCTCCACAGTGACTCCTACAATGAGCAGTTCTTC
NA	many	TRBV11-2	TRBJ1-1	CASSLEPPGENTEAFF	TGTGCCAGCAGCTTAGAACCCCCGGGGGAGAACACTGAAGCTTTCTTT